Listed here is a single T cell receptor (beta chain). Its antigen is as yet unknown. This record belongs to a study of response to subunit inactivated influenza vaccine. Whole-study findings and limits: That few new T cells are recruited by each seasonal influenza vaccination was the authors' suggestion.

TCRdb analysed the RT-PCR reads with MiXCR anew, one entry per CDR3 protein. In the table there are 300,000 to 350,000 distinct CDR3 sequences, 21% of which are singletons. This TCR was recovered from a man aged 45 to 75 who received an inactivated influenza vaccine. Sequenced material: PBMCs from blood, taken approximately 22 months after vaccination.

The DNA for the CDR3 is TGTGCCAGCAGCTTGGGACTAGATCTCGGGGAGCTGTTTTTT. Translated: CASSLGLDLGELFF. The chain joins TRBV7-2 to TRBJ2-2; 8 bases line up with TRBD2. Germline V gene sequence: CDR1 SGHTA, CDR2 FQGNSA. J was trimmed by 7 bases and V by 3 bases; bases with no gene match: 4. There are 14 residues in the CDR3.